These 6 T cell receptor beta chains were all obtained from the same sample, sequenced in a study of blood T cells in healthy people across ages. PCR was performed a second time for about 6 to 12 cycles using a sample-barcoded 5' primer and a J-beta primer mix. From the 5' RACE reads, TCRdb called clonotypes with MiXCR, one entry per CDR3 protein. The table lists about 1.1 million distinct CDR3 sequences, about two fifths of them singletons. Sequenced input: blood. These receptors originate from a young man in good health.

This clonotype was found a few times. CDR3 loop: CASSQESMSYNSPLHF. As DNA, the CDR3 is TGCGCCAGCAGCCAAGAATCTATGTCCTATAATTCACCCCTCCACTTT. The V call is TRBV4-1, the J call TRBJ1-6; the D is unclear. Germline values: CDR1 MGHRA, CDR2 YSYEKL. Between the trimmed V and J ends, which lost 0 bases and 1 base, there was a span of 7 bases. This CDR3 is 16 amino acids long.

This clonotype was found a few times. The chain joins TRBV13 to TRBJ1-5; TRBD1 is a possible D gene (5 bases). The CDR3 runs to 14 residues. V gave up 7 bases and J gave up 4 bases, with 14 bases separating them. The germline V gene encodes CDR1 PRHDT and CDR2 FYEKMQ (reference sequence). CDR3 loop: CASTIGGSNQPQHF. As DNA, the CDR3 is TGTGCCAGCACTATCGGGGGGTCAAATCAGCCCCAGCATTTT.

V gene TRBV7-9 combines with J gene TRBJ2-1; D could derive from TRBD1 or TRBD2 (5 bases each). Germline CDR1 reads SEHNR; CDR2 reads FQNEAQ (reference sequence). The CDR3 covers 15 residues. As DNA, the CDR3 is TGTGGCCTCGAGACGGGGCCGACCTCCTACAATGAGCAGTTCTTC. It translates to CGLETGPTSYNEQFF.

A word on this clonotype: One end of the junction fails to match germline, which may point to a read error. The rearrangement uses TRBV30 and TRBJ1-6; 7 nucleotides line up with TRBD1. The CDR3 runs to 16 residues. CDR1 GTSNPN and CDR2 SVGIG come from the germline V gene (reference sequence). For the CDR3, the DNA is TGTACCTGGAGTCTCTTAACTGGGACAGCGGTTTCACCCCTCCACTTT. As protein: CTWSLLTGTAVSPLHF.

This chain connects TRBV5-1 to TRBJ2-2, with 12 positions matching TRBD2. Looked up from germline, CDR1 is SGHRS and CDR2 is YFSETQ. V lost 7 bases and J lost 3; bases outside the gene matches: 1. The CDR3 runs to 14 residues. CDR3 coding DNA: TGCGCCAGCCGACTAGCGGGGGACACCGGGGAGCTGTTTTTT. Amino acids: CASRLAGDTGELFF.

This clonotype is a singleton in its sample. This chain joins TRBV20-1 and TRBJ1-2; D might be TRBD1 (6 bases). V was shortened by 4 bases and J by 4 bases, with 13 bases between the two germline ends. Germline CDR1 is DFQATT and CDR2 is SNEGSKA (reference sequence). There are 13 residues in the CDR3. The CDR3 nucleotides read TGCAGTGCTACCTCAGGACAGTCCTATGGCTACACCTTC. Its protein is CSATSGQSYGYTF.